The 26 T cell receptor beta chains given below trace back to one sample, sequenced in a study of graft-versus-host responses after intestinal transplantation. Some clones are missing from TCRdb's copy, which holds only in-frame ones; the method was immunoSEQ multiplex PCR. The sample lists 75,000 to 95,000 clones; 91% were seen once. Their antigens are not known. The sample consisted of unstimulated CD4+ T cells sorted from spleen or lymph node cells, taken before transplant. These receptors all come from a human donor who was the organ donor for an intestinal transplant.

The genes are TRBV5-1 and TRBJ2-1; D is perhaps TRBD2 (5 bases). The CDR3 is 13 residues long. Germline CDR1 is SGHRS and CDR2 is YFSETQ. Trimming removed 6 bases from V and 15 bases from J, with 22 bases in between. The CDR3 sequence: CASNPYNSGFPFF. The CDR3 nucleotides read TGCGCCAGCAACCCCTACAACTCGGGGTTTCCGTTCTTC.

The J gene is TRBJ2-3, the V gene TRBV30, with 9 nucleotides matching TRBD2. Unmatched junction bases numbered 2, after V lost 0 bases and J lost 1 base. Germline values: CDR1 GTSNPN, CDR2 SVGIG (reference sequence). The CDR3 length is 15 residues. CDR3 loop: CAWSVLAGGTDTQYF. The CDR3 DNA follows: TGTGCCTGGAGTGTTTTAGCGGGAGGCACAGATACGCAGTATTTT.

The chain joins TRBV6-1 to TRBJ1-1; no definite D call. Germline V gene sequence: CDR1 MNHNS, CDR2 SASEGT. V lost 4 bases and J 11 bases, leaving 14 bases between the germline ends. The length of the CDR3 is 12 residues. CDR3 sequence reads: CASSVSGRSAFF. The DNA of the CDR3 is TGTGCCAGCAGTGTATCGGGGAGAAGTGCTTTCTTT.

The V and J genes are TRBV19 and TRBJ2-1; 9 bases fit TRBD2. CDR1 and CDR2 (germline): LNHDA, SQIVND (reference sequence). CDR3 length equals 15 residues. Trimming cost V 6 bases and J 8 bases; bases outside gene matches: 11. The CDR3 region has the DNA TGTGCCAGTAGATTCTCCGGCGGGAGGGCACATGAGCAGTTCTTC. Its translation: CASRFSGGRAHEQFF.

The chain couples TRBV21-1 to TRBJ1-2; the D call TRBD1 from the table was never checked on the DNA. TRBV21-1 is flagged as a pseudogene. This CDR3 spans 13 amino acids. CDR3 sequence: CASTIRGPYGYTF. The DNA for the CDR3 is TGTGCCAGCACCATCAGGGGACCTTATGGCTACACCTTC.

The chain has TRBV12-5 and TRBJ2-1; TRBD1 might be the D (6 bases). This CDR3 region has 12 residues. Deletions cut 6 bases from V and 4 bases from J, with 7 bases between. The V gene's germline CDR1 is LGHNT and CDR2 FRNRAP. DNA for the CDR3: TGTGCTAGTGGCACAGGGTACAATGAGCAGTTCTTC. Translated: CASGTGYNEQFF.

The chain is built from TRBV6-5 and TRBJ1-2; D is possibly TRBD1 (5 bases). The CDR3 consists of 12 residues. Germline CDR1 reads MNHEY; CDR2 reads SVGAGI. V lost 5 bases, J lost 8 bases, and 12 bases lay in between. The CDR3 sequence is CASSEAGFGYTF. The CDR3 DNA reads as TGTGCCAGCAGTGAAGCAGGGTTCGGCTACACCTTC.

The chain carries TRBV9 and TRBJ2-7, with a weak D call TRBD2 (6 bases). The CDR3 loop spans 14 amino acids. Germline values: CDR1 SGDLS, CDR2 YYNGEE. V dropped 2 bases and J dropped 0 bases, with 9 bases sitting between them. The CDR3 DNA sequence: TGTGCCAGCAGCGTCCGGGGGAGCTCCTACGAGCAGTACTTC. Protein sequence: CASSVRGSSYEQYF.

This clone was seen just once. The V gene is TRBV11-2, the J gene TRBJ2-2; no clear D gene. V was clipped by 5 bases and J by 3 bases, with 4 bases between them. Germline CDR1 SGHAT, CDR2 FQNNGV. The length of the CDR3 is 12 residues. The CDR3 coding sequence is TGTGCCAGCAGCCCATACACCGGGGAGCTGTTTTTT. Amino acids: CASSPYTGELFF.

This chain uses TRBV12-5 with TRBJ1-5; possibly TRBD1 for D (6 bases). This CDR3 is built from 15 residues. V lost 4 bases, J lost 6 bases, and 16 bases lay in between. CDR1 LGHNT and CDR2 FRNRAP come from the germline V gene. The CDR3 nucleotides read TGTGCTAGTGGTTCAAACCCTACAGGGCTTCAGCCCCAGCATTTT. Translation gives CASGSNPTGLQPQHF.

J is TRBJ2-7 and V is TRBV6-6, with 10 positions matching TRBD1. The trim removed 6 bases at V and 4 bases at J, leaving 6 bases unmatched. CDR1 MNHNY and CDR2 SVGAGI come from the germline V gene (reference sequence). The CDR3 sequence is 14 residues long. The CDR3 sequence: CASSNRQGAYEQYF. CDR3 DNA: TGTGCCAGCAGCAATAGACAGGGGGCGTACGAGCAGTACTTC.

The V gene is TRBV19, the J gene TRBJ1-5; no firm D call. Germline assignment: CDR1 LNHDA and CDR2 SQIVND (reference sequence). The CDR3 extends over 13 amino acids. V lost 3 bases and J lost 4, with 7 bases in between. CDR3 in amino acids: CASSIWRNQPQHF. The DNA for the CDR3 is TGTGCCAGTAGTATCTGGAGGAATCAGCCCCAGCATTTT.

The chain uses TRBV4-2 and TRBJ2-1, with D perhaps matching TRBD1 (5 bases). V lost 2 bases and J 10 bases, leaving 15 bases between the germline ends. CDR3 length: 14 amino acids. Germline CDR1 LGHNA, CDR2 YNFKEQ. CDR3 sequence: CASSQITNGQEQFF. The DNA of the CDR3 is TGTGCCAGCAGCCAAATTACAAATGGACAAGAGCAGTTCTTC.

The rearrangement links TRBV7-9 to TRBJ1-2, with 7 bases aligning to TRBD1. Germline V lookup: CDR1 SEHNR, CDR2 FQNEAQ (reference sequence). After removal of 2 bases from V and 2 bases from J, the junction contained 8 bases not matched to a gene. The CDR3 contains 16 residues. The DNA for the CDR3 is TGTGCCAGCAGCTTAAACTCCGGACAGGTGAACTATGGCTACACCTTC. This translates into CASSLNSGQVNYGYTF.

V and J are TRBV9 and TRBJ1-3, with a possible D match to TRBD1 (6 bases). The V gene's germline CDR1 is SGDLS and CDR2 YYNGEE. V lost 4 bases to trimming and J lost 3 bases, with 23 bases between them. There are 18 residues in the CDR3. The CDR3 here is CASSQKPAAGTFGNTIYF. The CDR3, as DNA: TGTGCCAGCAGCCAAAAACCCGCGGCAGGGACATTTGGAAACACCATATATTTT.

The rearrangement joins TRBV20-1 to TRBJ2-7; maybe TRBD2 (5 bases). V was cut by 5 bases and J by 5 bases, with 7 bases left in between. The CDR3 contains 10 residues. Germline V lookup: CDR1 DFQATT, CDR2 SNEGSKA (reference sequence). The CDR3 region has the DNA TGCAGTGCTGTCGGGGACGAGCAGTACTTC. Translation gives CSAVGDEQYF.

The V call is TRBV30, the J call TRBJ1-3; perhaps TRBD1 as D (6 bases). Trimming removed 8 bases from V and 4 bases from J, with 21 bases in between. CDR1 GTSNPN and CDR2 SVGIG come from the germline V gene (reference sequence). The CDR3 spans 15 residues. The chain's CDR3 is CARRELGASGNTIYF. CDR3 sequence (DNA): TGTGCCAGAAGAGAATTGGGGGCTTCCGGAAACACCATATATTTT. The full variable domain, completed using reference TRBV30 and TRBJ1-3, is SQTIHQWPATLVQPVGSPLSLECTVEGTSNPNLYWYRQAAGRGLQLLFYSVGIGQISSEVPQNLSASRPQDRQFILSSKKLLLSDSGFYLCARRELGASGNTIYFGEGSWLTVV.

The chain carries TRBV19 and TRBJ2-6, with D uncertain. The CDR3 has 15 residues. The V end was cut by 5 bases, the J end by 4 bases, with 12 bases between. Germline CDR1 is LNHDA and CDR2 is SQIVND (reference sequence). In DNA form, the CDR3 reads TGTGCCAGTAGTTTACCGGGTTACGGGGCCAACGTCCTGACTTTC. Its translation is CASSLPGYGANVLTF.

The gene calls are TRBV5-1 and TRBJ2-2; 9 bases map to TRBD2. The CDR3 runs 16 residues. The germline CDR1 and CDR2 sequences are SGHRS and YFSETQ. The V segment lost 0 bases and the J segment 1 base; nucleotides outside the gene matches: 1. As DNA, the CDR3 is TGCGCCAGCAGCTTGGCGACTAGCGGGAACACCGGGGAGCTGTTTTTT. Amino acid sequence: CASSLATSGNTGELFF.

J is TRBJ2-6 and V is TRBV2; D is unclear. V was cut by 9 bases and J by 0 bases, with 15 bases left in between. The CDR3 runs 16 residues. Germline V gene lookup returns CDR1 SNHLY and CDR2 FYNNEI. CDR3 sequence reads: CASLPGRVSGANVLTF. The CDR3 DNA is TGTGCCAGTCTCCCCGGTCGTGTCTCTGGGGCCAACGTCCTGACTTTC.

In the case of this clone: Other DNA sequences in the sample encode the same CDR3. The V call is TRBV7-9, the J call TRBJ2-7; 7 bases are a match to TRBD2. The CDR3 has 13 amino acids. CDR1 and CDR2 (germline): SEHNR, FQNEAQ (reference sequence). J was trimmed by 3 bases and V by 3 bases; bases with no gene match: 2. CDR3 DNA sequence: TGTGCCAGCAGCTTGGGGGGGGGCTACGAGCAGTACTTC. Its translation is CASSLGGGYEQYF.

V is TRBV21-1 and J is TRBJ1-1. TRBV21-1 is annotated as a pseudogene. The CDR3 covers 13 residues. The CDR3 region has the DNA TGTGCCAGCGAGCAGGAGGGTAGCACTGAAGCTTTCTTT. Encoded protein: CASEQEGSTEAFF.

This CDR3 reads CASRPNSNTEAFF. CDR3 bases: TGTGCCAGCAGACCTAATTCGAACACTGAAGCTTTCTTT. The J gene is TRBJ1-1, the V gene TRBV6-1; D uncertain. Germline V CDR1 and CDR2: MNHNS, SASEGT. Trimming stripped 6 bases from V and 1 base from J, with 9 bases between. This CDR3 has 13 amino acids.

V is TRBV30 and J is TRBJ1-5, with 8 nucleotides matching TRBD1. The CDR3 spans 15 residues. Per germline, CDR1 GTSNPN and CDR2 SVGIG (reference sequence). V dropped 0 bases and J dropped 4; count of bases not matched to a gene: 5. CDR3 region: CAWSVQGARNQPQHF. CDR3 DNA: TGTGCCTGGAGTGTCCAGGGGGCAAGAAATCAGCCCCAGCATTTT.

This sequence joins TRBV19 and TRBJ2-4, with D uncertain. The ends were cut back, 2 bases at V and 7 bases at J, with 9 bases in the middle. CDR3 length: 13 amino acids. Per germline, CDR1 LNHDA and CDR2 SQIVND (reference sequence). The CDR3 loop reads CASSISRANIQYF. As DNA, the CDR3 is TGTGCCAGTAGTATATCCAGAGCGAACATTCAGTACTTC.

This chain links TRBV5-4 with TRBJ1-2, with 8 bases that match TRBD1. V was clipped by 4 bases and J by 2 bases; unmatched bases: 10. Germline CDR1 and CDR2: SGHNT and YYREEE (reference sequence). There are 16 residues in the CDR3. In DNA form, the CDR3 reads TGTGCCAGCAGCCTTTTTAGGACAGGGTCGAACTATGGCTACACCTTC. This encodes CASSLFRTGSNYGYTF.